These 15 T cell receptor beta chains originate from one sample sequenced in a study of T-cell memory formation after mild COVID-19. TCRdb re-called the 5' RACE reads with MiXCR, one entry per CDR3 protein. This table holds approximately 300,000 distinct CDR3 sequences, approximately 16% found once. Input material: PBMCs or a T cell subset sorted from them (not recorded which). The receptors here all came from a man younger than 35 who had mild COVID-19 (a few samples of this study predate the infection). Cell type and time point are not known.

The genes are TRBV11-2 and TRBJ1-5, with D uncertain. The ends were cut back, 8 bases at V and 4 bases at J, with 15 bases in the middle. Germline V gene sequence: CDR1 SGHAT, CDR2 FQNNGV. The CDR3 is 14 residues long. The CDR3 DNA is TGTGCCAGCGGGAATACGTGGAGTAATCAGCCCCAGCATTTT. The encoded protein is CASGNTWSNQPQHF.

This clonotype was counted a few times. J is TRBJ2-3 and V is TRBV10-3, with TRBD2 matching over 9 bases. The CDR3 is 15 residues long. Germline CDR1 is ENHRY and CDR2 is SYGVKD. The V segment lost 6 bases and the J segment 5 bases; nucleotides outside the gene matches: 9. The CDR3 protein is CAIRGERGAGDTQYF. CDR3 bases: TGTGCCATCAGAGGGGAGCGGGGGGCCGGAGATACGCAGTATTTT.

The CDR3 sequence: CSVEGAATWPYNEQFF. CDR3 coding DNA: TGCAGCGTTGAAGGGGCAGCTACTTGGCCCTACAATGAGCAGTTCTTC. The chain links TRBV29-1 to TRBJ2-1; no firm D call. This CDR3 region has 16 residues. V was clipped by 1 base and J by 2 bases, with 15 bases between them. In germline, CDR1 is SQVTM, CDR2 ANQGSEA.

This clonotype was counted only a few times. The chain recombines TRBV5-5 with TRBJ1-2; no clear D gene. From germline, CDR1 is SGHKS and CDR2 YYEKEE (reference sequence). V lost 1 base and J lost 1, with 5 bases in between. The CDR3 is 13 amino acids. The CDR3: CASSLNNNYGYTF. CDR3 DNA sequence: TGTGCCAGCAGCTTGAACAATAACTATGGCTACACCTTC.

In its sample, this clonotype was seen a few times. This chain connects TRBV5-1 to TRBJ1-2; 8 bases are shared with TRBD1. Looked up from germline, CDR1 is SGHRS and CDR2 is YFSETQ. V shed 3 bases, J shed 4 bases, and the junction held 11 bases outside the gene matches. The CDR3 is 16 amino acids. CDR3 in amino acids: CASSSSTGQEGYGYTF. The CDR3 DNA reads as TGCGCCAGCAGCTCCTCGACGGGACAGGAAGGCTATGGCTACACCTTC.

This chain joins TRBV7-2 and TRBJ1-2; D is undetermined. Germline V gene lookup returns CDR1 SGHTA and CDR2 FQGNSA. The ends were cut back, 4 bases at V and 4 bases at J, with 13 bases in the middle. The CDR3 has 14 amino acids. The CDR3, as DNA: TGTGCCAGCAGCTCACAACTACTTTCCTATGGCTACACCTTC. This encodes CASSSQLLSYGYTF.

The chain employs TRBV12-3 or TRBV12-4 and TRBJ1-5; TRBD1 is a possible D gene (5 bases). CDR3 length: 15 amino acids. The ends were cut back, 5 bases at V and 2 bases at J, with 13 bases in the middle. This chain's CDR3 is CASSMGEVGNQPQHF. The CDR3 bases are TGTGCCAGCAGTATGGGGGAGGTGGGCAATCAGCCCCAGCATTTT.

The chain carries TRBV24-1 and TRBJ2-3; D not certain. The CDR3 sequence is 14 residues long. Germline lookup yields CDR1 KGHDR and CDR2 SFDVKD. The V and J ends lost 0 bases and 1 base respectively, with 4 bases between them. The CDR3 sequence: CATSDLGGTDTQYF. The CDR3 DNA sequence: TGTGCCACCAGTGATTTGGGGGGCACAGATACGCAGTATTTT.

This clonotype was picked up a small number of times. The chain joins TRBV7-9 to TRBJ2-7; TRBD1 might be the D (5 bases). There are 15 residues in the CDR3. V was trimmed by 1 base and J by 2 bases, leaving 12 bases between them. Germline-derived CDR1 and CDR2 are SEHNR and FQNEAQ (reference sequence). CDR3 DNA: TGTGCCAGCAGCTTAGGGACGGGCAGGGCCTACGAGCAGTACTTC. This gives the protein CASSLGTGRAYEQYF.

The chain combines TRBV5-4 with TRBJ2-5, with D unclear. There are 12 residues in the CDR3. V was pared by 4 bases and J by 1 base, with 5 bases between. Per the germline V gene, CDR1 is SGHNT and CDR2 is YYREEE (reference sequence). The CDR3 loop is CASSRFQETQYF. DNA for the CDR3: TGTGCCAGCAGCCGCTTCCAAGAGACCCAGTACTTC. Full variable domain (outside the CDR3, taken from reference TRBV5-4 and TRBJ2-5): ETGVTQSPTHLIKTRGQQVTLRCSSQSGHNTVSWYQQALGQGPQFIFQYYREEENGRGNFPPRFSGLQFPNYSSELNVNALELDDSALYLCASSRFQETQYFGPGTRLLVL.

This CDR3 is CASSLPGLAAYNEQFF. The CDR3, as DNA: TGTGCCAGCAGCTTACCCGGACTAGCGGCCTACAATGAGCAGTTCTTC. The V call is TRBV7-8, the J call TRBJ2-1, with 10 bases lining up with TRBD2. CDR1 and CDR2 from the germline V gene are SGHVS and FQNEAQ. The CDR3 totals 16 residues. V dropped 2 bases and J dropped 2; count of bases not matched to a gene: 3.

This clonotype was detected only a few times. The J gene is TRBJ2-5, the V gene TRBV7-8, with D unclear. V lost 7 bases and J lost 0, with 3 bases in between. CDR3 length equals 11 residues. CDR1 SGHVS and CDR2 FQNEAQ come from the germline V gene. The chain's CDR3 is CASTDQETQYF. The CDR3 DNA reads as TGTGCCAGCACCGACCAAGAGACCCAGTACTTC.

This clonotype was observed a few times. The rearrangement uses TRBV5-1 and TRBJ2-1; tentative D call: TRBD2 (6 bases). This CDR3 spans 14 amino acids. Germline loops: CDR1 SGHRS, CDR2 YFSETQ. V was cut by 0 bases and J by 7 bases, with 11 bases left in between. The CDR3 DNA sequence: TGCGCCAGCAGCTTGGGACTAGAACGGAATGAGCAGTTCTTC. Translating gives CASSLGLERNEQFF.

There are a few counts of this clonotype. The chain joins TRBV6-5 to TRBJ1-1, with D tentatively TRBD1 (5 bases). This CDR3 is built from 15 residues. Trimming pared 3 bases from V and 0 bases from J, leaving 11 bases between. Per the germline V gene, CDR1 is MNHEY and CDR2 is SVGAGI. DNA for the CDR3: TGTGCCAGCAGTTATCAACAGGAACTGAACACTGAAGCTTTCTTT. Protein product: CASSYQQELNTEAFF.

This clonotype has a handful of counts. The genes are TRBV6-2 or TRBV6-3 and TRBJ1-2, with 7 bases that match TRBD1. The germline V gene encodes CDR1 MNHEY and CDR2 SVGEGT. The trim removed 2 bases at V and 4 bases at J, leaving 13 bases unmatched. The CDR3 consists of 17 residues. CDR3 nucleotides: TGTGCCAGCAGTTACCCAGATTACAGGGACAGCTTCTATGGCTACACCTTC. Translated: CASSYPDYRDSFYGYTF.